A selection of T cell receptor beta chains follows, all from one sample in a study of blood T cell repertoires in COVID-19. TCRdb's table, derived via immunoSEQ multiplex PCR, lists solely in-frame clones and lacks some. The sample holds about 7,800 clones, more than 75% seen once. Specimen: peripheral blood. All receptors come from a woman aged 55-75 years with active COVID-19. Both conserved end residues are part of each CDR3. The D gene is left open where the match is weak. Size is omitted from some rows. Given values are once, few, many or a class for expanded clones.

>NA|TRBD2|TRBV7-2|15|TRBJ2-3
CASSFPAGSTDTQYF
TGTGCCAGCAGCTTCCCAGCGGGGAGCACAGATACGCAGTATTTT
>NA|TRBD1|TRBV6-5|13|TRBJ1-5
CASTYRGNQPQHF
TGTGCCAGCACGTACAGGGGGAATCAGCCCCAGCATTTT
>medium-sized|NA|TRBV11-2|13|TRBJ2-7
CASSLESKSEQYF
TGTGCCAGCAGCTTAGAGTCAAAGAGCGAGCAGTACTTC
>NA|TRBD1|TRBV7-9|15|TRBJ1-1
CASSASGGGSTEAFF
TGTGCCAGCAGCGCCTCAGGGGGCGGAAGCACTGAAGCTTTCTTT
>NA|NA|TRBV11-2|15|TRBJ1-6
CASSLSGGHDSPLHF
TGTGCCAGCAGCTTATCGGGAGGCCACGATTCACCCCTCCACTTT
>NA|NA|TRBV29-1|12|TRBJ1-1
CGVGRGNTEAFF
TGCGGGGTGGGGAGGGGGAACACTGAAGCTTTCTTT
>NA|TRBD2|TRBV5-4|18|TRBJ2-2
CASSLVGLAGGSTGELFF
TGTGCCAGCAGCTTGGTGGGACTAGCGGGGGGTTCGACCGGGGAGCTGTTTTTT
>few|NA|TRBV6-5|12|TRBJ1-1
CASSLTPPEAFF
TGTGCCAGCAGTCTAACTCCGCCTGAAGCTTTCTTT
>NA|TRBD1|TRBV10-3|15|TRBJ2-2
CAILQGWSSTGELFF
TGTGCCATTCTACAGGGGTGGAGTAGCACCGGGGAGCTGTTTTTT
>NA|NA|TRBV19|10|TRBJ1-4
CASSIRRGLF
TGTGCCAGTAGTATAAGGCGCGGCCTTTTT